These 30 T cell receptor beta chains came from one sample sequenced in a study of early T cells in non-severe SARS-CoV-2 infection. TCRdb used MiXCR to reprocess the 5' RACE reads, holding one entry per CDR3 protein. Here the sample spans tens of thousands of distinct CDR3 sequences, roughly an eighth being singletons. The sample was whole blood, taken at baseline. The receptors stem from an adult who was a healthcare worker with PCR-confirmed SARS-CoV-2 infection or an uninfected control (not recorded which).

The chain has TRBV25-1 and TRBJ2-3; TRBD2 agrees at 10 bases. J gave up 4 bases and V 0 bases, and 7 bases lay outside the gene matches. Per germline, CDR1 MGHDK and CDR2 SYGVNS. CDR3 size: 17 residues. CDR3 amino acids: CASSEYRLAGAADTQYF. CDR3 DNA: TGTGCCAGCAGTGAATATCGTCTAGCGGGGGCGGCAGATACGCAGTATTTT.

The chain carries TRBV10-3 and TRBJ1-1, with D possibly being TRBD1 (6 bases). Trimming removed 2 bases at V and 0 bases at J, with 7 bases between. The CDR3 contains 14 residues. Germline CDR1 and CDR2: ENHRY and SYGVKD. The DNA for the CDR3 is TGTGCCATCAGTGAGAGGGACATGAACACTGAAGCTTTCTTT. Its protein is CAISERDMNTEAFF.

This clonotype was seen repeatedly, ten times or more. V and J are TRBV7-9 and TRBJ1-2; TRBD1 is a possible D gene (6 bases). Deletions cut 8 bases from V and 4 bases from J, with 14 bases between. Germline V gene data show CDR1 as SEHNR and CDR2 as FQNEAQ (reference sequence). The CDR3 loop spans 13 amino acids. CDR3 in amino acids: CASSTGGIYGYTF. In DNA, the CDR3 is TGTGCCAGCTCAACCGGGGGCATCTATGGCTACACCTTC.

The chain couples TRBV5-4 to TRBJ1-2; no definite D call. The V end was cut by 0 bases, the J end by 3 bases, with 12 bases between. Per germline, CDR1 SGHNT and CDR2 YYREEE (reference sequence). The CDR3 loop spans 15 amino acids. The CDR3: CASSLASAGYYGYTF. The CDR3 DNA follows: TGTGCCAGCAGCTTGGCGAGCGCAGGCTACTATGGCTACACCTTC.

This CDR3 reads CASSQEGWAKLFF. The CDR3 region has the DNA TGCGCCAGCAGCCAAGAAGGGTGGGCCAAACTGTTTTTT. V and J are TRBV4-3 and TRBJ1-4; D unclear. This CDR3 comprises 13 residues. V was pared by 0 bases and J by 11 bases, with 10 bases between. CDR1 is LGHNA, CDR2 YSLEER, per germline.

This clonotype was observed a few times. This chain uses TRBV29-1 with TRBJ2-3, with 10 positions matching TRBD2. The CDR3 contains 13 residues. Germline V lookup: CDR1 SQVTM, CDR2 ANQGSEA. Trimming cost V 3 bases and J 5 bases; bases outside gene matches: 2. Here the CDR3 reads CSVDVAGGDTQYF. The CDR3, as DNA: TGCAGCGTTGATGTAGCGGGGGGAGATACGCAGTATTTT.

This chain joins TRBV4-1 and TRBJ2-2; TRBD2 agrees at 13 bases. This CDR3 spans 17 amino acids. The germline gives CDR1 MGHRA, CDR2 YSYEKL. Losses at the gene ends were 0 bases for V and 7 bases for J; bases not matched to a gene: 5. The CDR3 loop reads CASSQEEGTSGVGELFF. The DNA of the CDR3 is TGCGCCAGCAGCCAAGAAGAAGGGACTAGCGGGGTCGGGGAGCTGTTTTTT.

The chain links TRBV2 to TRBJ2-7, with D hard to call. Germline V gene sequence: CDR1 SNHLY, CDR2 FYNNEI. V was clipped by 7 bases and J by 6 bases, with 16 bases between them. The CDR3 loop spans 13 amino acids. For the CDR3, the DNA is TGTGCCAGCACTCCCCAATGGGTCGGCGAGCAGTACTTC. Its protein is CASTPQWVGEQYF.

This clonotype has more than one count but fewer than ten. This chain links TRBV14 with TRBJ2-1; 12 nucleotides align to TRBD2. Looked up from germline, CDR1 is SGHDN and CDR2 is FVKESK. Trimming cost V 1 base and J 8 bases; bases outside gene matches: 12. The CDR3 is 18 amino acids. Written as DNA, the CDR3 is TGTGCCAGCAGCCAAGTATCTAGCGGGAGGGTTAGTGGCGATGAGCAGTTCTTC. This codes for CASSQVSSGRVSGDEQFF.

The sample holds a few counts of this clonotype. The CDR3 reads CASSQRGETQYF. CDR3 nucleotides: TGTGCCAGCAGCCAGCGCGGAGAGACCCAGTACTTC. The chain is built from TRBV3-1 and TRBJ2-5; D is undetermined. Germline V CDR1 and CDR2: LGHDT, YNNKEL (reference sequence). CDR3 length equals 12 residues. V was cut by 3 bases and J by 4 bases, with 6 bases left in between.

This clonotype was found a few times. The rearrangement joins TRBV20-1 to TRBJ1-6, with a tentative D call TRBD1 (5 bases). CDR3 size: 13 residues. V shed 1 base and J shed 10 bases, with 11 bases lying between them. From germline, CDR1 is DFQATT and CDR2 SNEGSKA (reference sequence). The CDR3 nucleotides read TGCAGTGCTAGAGGGCAGGGCCTGTCACCCCTCCACTTT. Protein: CSARGQGLSPLHF.

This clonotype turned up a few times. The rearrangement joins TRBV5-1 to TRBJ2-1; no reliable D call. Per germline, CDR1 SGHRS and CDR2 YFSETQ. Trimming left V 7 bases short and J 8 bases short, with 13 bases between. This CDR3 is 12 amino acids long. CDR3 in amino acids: CASSPGRDEQFF. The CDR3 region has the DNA TGCGCCAGCTCACCGGGTAGGGATGAGCAGTTCTTC. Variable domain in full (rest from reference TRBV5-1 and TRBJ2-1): KAGVTQTPRYLIKTRGQQVTLSCSPISGHRSVSWYQQTPGQGLQFLFEYFSETQRNKGNFPGRFSGRQFSNSRSEMNVSTLELGDSALYLCASSPGRDEQFFGPGTRLTVL.

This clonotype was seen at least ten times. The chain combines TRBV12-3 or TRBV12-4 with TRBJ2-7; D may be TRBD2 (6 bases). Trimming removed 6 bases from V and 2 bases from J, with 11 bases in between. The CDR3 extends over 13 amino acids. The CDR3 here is CASRSGTPYEQYF. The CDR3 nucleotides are TGTGCCAGCAGATCCGGGACTCCCTACGAGCAGTACTTC.

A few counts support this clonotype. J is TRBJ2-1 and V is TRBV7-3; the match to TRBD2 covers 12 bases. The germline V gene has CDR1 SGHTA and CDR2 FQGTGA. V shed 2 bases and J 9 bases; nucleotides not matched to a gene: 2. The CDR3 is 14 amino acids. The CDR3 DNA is TGTGCCAGCAGCTTACTAGCGGGAGGGAGTGAGCAGTTCTTC. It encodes CASSLLAGGSEQFF.

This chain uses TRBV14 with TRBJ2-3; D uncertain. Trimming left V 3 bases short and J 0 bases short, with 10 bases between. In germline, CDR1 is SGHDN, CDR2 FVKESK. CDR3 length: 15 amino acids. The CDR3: CASSHEQISTDTQYF. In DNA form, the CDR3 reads TGTGCCAGCAGCCACGAGCAGATTAGCACAGATACGCAGTATTTT. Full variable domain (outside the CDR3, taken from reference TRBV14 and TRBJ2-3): EAGVTQFPSHSVIEKGQTVTLRCDPISGHDNLYWYRRVMGKEIKFLLHFVKESKQDESGMPNNRFLAERTGGTYSTLKVQPAELEDSGVYFCASSHEQISTDTQYFGPGTRLTVL.

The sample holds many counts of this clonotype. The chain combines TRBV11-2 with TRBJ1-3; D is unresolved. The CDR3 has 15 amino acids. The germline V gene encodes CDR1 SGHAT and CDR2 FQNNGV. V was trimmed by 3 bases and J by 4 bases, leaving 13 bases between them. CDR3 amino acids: CASSFQQFFGNTIYF. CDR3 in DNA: TGTGCCAGCAGCTTCCAACAGTTTTTCGGAAACACCATATATTTT.

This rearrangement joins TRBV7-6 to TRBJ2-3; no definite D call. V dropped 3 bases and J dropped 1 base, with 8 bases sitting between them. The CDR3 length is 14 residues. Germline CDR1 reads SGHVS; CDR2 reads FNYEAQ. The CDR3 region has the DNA TGTGCCAGCAGCTTTAGACCAGGCACAGATACGCAGTATTTT. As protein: CASSFRPGTDTQYF.

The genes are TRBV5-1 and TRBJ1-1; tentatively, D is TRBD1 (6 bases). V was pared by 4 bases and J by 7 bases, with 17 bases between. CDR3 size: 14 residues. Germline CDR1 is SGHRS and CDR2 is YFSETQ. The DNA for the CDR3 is TGCGCCAGCAGCCCTGGGACACCCCGAGGTGAAGCTTTCTTT. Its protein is CASSPGTPRGEAFF.

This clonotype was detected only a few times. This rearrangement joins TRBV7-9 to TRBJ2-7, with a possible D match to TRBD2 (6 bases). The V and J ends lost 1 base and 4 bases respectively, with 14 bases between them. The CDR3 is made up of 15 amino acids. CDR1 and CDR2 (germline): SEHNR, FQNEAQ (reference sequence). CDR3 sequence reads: CASSLGGLEIYEQYF. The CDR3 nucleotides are TGTGCCAGCAGCTTAGGGGGACTGGAGATTTACGAGCAGTACTTC.

CDR3 coding DNA: TGTGCCAGCAGTCCCCGGACAGGGGCGTTGGATACGCAGTATTTT. Protein product: CASSPRTGALDTQYF. The gene calls are TRBV25-1 and TRBJ2-3; 9 positions agree with TRBD1. V gave up 5 bases and J gave up 6 bases; unmatched junction bases: 9. This CDR3 comprises 15 residues. The germline gives CDR1 MGHDK, CDR2 SYGVNS.

CDR3 in amino acids: CSASWGGGDYGYTF. The CDR3 DNA reads TGCAGTGCTTCCTGGGGAGGGGGCGACTATGGCTACACCTTC. The genes are TRBV20-1 and TRBJ1-2; 7 nucleotides match TRBD1. The CDR3 length is 14 residues. Germline V gene lookup returns CDR1 DFQATT and CDR2 SNEGSKA (reference sequence). The junction had 9 bases not matched to a gene; V was cut back by 5 bases and J by 3 bases.

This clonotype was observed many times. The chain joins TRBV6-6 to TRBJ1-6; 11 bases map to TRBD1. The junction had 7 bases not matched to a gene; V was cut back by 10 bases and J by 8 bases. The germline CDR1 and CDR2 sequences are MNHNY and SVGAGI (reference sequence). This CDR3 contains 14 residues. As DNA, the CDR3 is TGTGCCACGCAGGGACAGGGGGTTCATTCACCCCTCCACTTT. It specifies CATQGQGVHSPLHF.

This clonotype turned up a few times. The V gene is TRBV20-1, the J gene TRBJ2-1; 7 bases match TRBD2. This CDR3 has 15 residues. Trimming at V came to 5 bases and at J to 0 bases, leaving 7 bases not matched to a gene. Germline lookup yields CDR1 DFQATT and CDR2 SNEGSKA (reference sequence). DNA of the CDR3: TGCAGTGCTGGACCCGGGGGGAGCTCCTACAATGAGCAGTTCTTC. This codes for CSAGPGGSSYNEQFF.

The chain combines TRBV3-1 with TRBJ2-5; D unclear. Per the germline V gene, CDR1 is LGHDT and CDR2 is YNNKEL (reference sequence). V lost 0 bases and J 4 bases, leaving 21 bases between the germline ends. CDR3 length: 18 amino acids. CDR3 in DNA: TGTGCCAGCAGCCAAGATAACCTCCGACCTCTTTTGGGAGAGACCCAGTACTTC. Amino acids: CASSQDNLRPLLGETQYF.

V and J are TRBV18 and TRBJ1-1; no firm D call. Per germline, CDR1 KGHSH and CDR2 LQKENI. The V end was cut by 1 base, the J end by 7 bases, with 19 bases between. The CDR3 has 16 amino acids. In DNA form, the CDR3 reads TGTGCCAGCTCACCACTCCCGATAACAACCTTCTTTGAAGCTTTCTTT. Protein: CASSPLPITTFFEAFF.

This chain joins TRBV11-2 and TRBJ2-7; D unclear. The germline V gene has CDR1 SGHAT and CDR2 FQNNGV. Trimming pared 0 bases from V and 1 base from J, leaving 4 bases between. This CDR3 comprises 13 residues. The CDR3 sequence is CASSLELSYEQYF. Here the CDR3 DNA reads TGTGCCAGCAGCTTAGAGCTTTCCTACGAGCAGTACTTC.

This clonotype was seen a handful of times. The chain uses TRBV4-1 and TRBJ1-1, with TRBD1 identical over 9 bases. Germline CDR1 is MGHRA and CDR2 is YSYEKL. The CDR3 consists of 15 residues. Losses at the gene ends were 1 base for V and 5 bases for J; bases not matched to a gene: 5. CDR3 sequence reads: CASSQGPGQGTEAFF. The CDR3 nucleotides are TGCGCCAGCAGCCAAGGCCCGGGACAGGGAACTGAAGCTTTCTTT.

DNA for the CDR3: TGCGCCACCAGGCGGGGTCCCAATTCACCCCTCCACTTT. It translates to CATRRGPNSPLHF. V usage is TRBV5-1 and J usage is TRBJ1-6; D unresolved. Germline assignment: CDR1 SGHRS and CDR2 YFSETQ. V dropped 9 bases and J dropped 7 bases, with 14 bases sitting between them. This CDR3 is 13 amino acids long.

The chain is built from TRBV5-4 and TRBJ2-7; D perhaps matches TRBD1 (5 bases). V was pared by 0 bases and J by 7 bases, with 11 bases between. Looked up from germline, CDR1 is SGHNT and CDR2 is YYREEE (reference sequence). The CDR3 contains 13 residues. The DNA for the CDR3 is TGTGCCAGCAGCTTGGGATCAGGGCAGGAGCAGTACTTC. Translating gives CASSLGSGQEQYF.

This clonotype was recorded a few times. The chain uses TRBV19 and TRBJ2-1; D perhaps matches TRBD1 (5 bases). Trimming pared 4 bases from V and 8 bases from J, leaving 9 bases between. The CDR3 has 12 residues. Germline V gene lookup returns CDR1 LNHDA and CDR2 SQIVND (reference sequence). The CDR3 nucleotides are TGTGCCAGTAGTACCAGGGTACATGAGCAGTTCTTC. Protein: CASSTRVHEQFF.